Below, 8 T cell receptor beta chains from the same sample are listed, as sequenced in a study of blood T cells in healthy people across ages (dated by TCRdb to between 2014 and 2016). The library was made by 5' RACE. A second about 7 to 11 cycle PCR used a sample-barcoded 5' primer and a J-beta primer mix. TCRdb trimmed public reads at Q25 via fastp, called clones via MiXCR and kept in-frame beta chains. Each entry merges the rows of one CDR3 protein and shows their most common DNA and genes. The sample table holds around 1,800,000 distinct CDR3 sequences, of which around 40% were seen once. The ten largest clones take up 20% to 25% of the sample. Sequenced: blood. Receptor source: a human donor in good health.

This rearrangement joins TRBV20-1 to TRBJ2-5; possible D gene TRBD1, 5 bases. Matching the DNA end better, TRBJ2-7 makes the J call doubtful. CDR3 size: 12 residues. Looked up from germline, CDR1 is DFQATT and CDR2 is SNEGSKA (reference sequence). In DNA, the CDR3 is TGCAGTGCTAGACAAAGGGGCCACGAGCAGTACTTC. Its translation is CSARQRGHEQYF.

This chain joins TRBV9 and TRBJ2-4; the match to TRBD2 covers 8 bases. The germline V gene has CDR1 SGDLS and CDR2 YYNGEE. The CDR3 length is 16 residues. Unmatched junction bases numbered 19, after V lost 4 bases and J lost 13 bases. CDR3 bases: TGTGCCAGCAGCCCTAGAGGGGTAGCGGGGTACAATGAGCAGTACTTC. It translates to CASSPRGVAGYNEQYF.

The chain combines TRBV10-3 with TRBJ1-2; D gene ambiguous. Trimming took 0 bases from V and 3 from J, leaving 20 bases between them. Per the germline V gene, CDR1 is ENHRY and CDR2 is SYGVKD. This CDR3 region has 18 residues. The CDR3 sequence is CAISESGEPTVPHYGYTF. CDR3 nucleotides: TGTGCCATCAGTGAGTCGGGTGAGCCGACGGTGCCCCACTATGGCTACACCTTC.

The CDR3: CAISPAGAYSPYNEQFF. The CDR3 DNA follows: TGTGCCATCAGCCCAGCGGGGGCCTATAGCCCCTACAATGAGCAGTTCTTC. This sequence joins TRBV10-3 and TRBJ2-1; TRBD2 aligns across 8 bases. CDR1 ENHRY and CDR2 SYGVKD come from the germline V gene. V dropped 6 bases and J dropped 2; count of bases not matched to a gene: 12. The length of the CDR3 is 17 residues.

The chain is built from TRBV9 and TRBJ1-2; 8 bases fit TRBD1. V gave up 3 bases and J gave up 3 bases; unmatched junction bases: 10. This CDR3 comprises 16 residues. Germline-derived CDR1 and CDR2 are SGDLS and YYNGEE. DNA for the CDR3: TGTGCCAGCAGCGGAGGGGGCCTGGACAGGGACTATGGCTACACCTTC. Amino acid sequence: CASSGGGLDRDYGYTF. Variable domain in full (rest from reference TRBV9 and TRBJ1-2): DSGVTQTPKHLITATGQRVTLRCSPRSGDLSVYWYQQSLDQGLQFLIQYYNGEERAKGNILERFSAQQFPDLHSELNLSSLELGDSALYFCASSGGGLDRDYGYTFGSGTRLTVV.

The table lists this clonotype with a count of one. The chain links TRBV29-1 to TRBJ1-5, with D perhaps matching TRBD1 (5 bases). The V end was cut by 4 bases, the J end by 1 base, with 17 bases between. CDR3 length equals 16 residues. Looked up from germline, CDR1 is SQVTM and CDR2 is ANQGSEA. The CDR3 spells CSVVLGGWGSNQPQHF. CDR3 sequence (DNA): TGCAGCGTTGTACTGGGGGGGTGGGGAAGCAATCAGCCCCAGCATTTT.

As for this clonotype: One junction end does not reproduce the germline sequence, and a read error may be involved. The chain is built from TRBV4-1 and TRBJ1-2; no clear D gene. The CDR3 contains 16 residues. Germline V gene data show CDR1 as MGHRA and CDR2 as YSYEKL. This CDR3 reads CACSHMNPFREDGYTF. The CDR3, as DNA: TGCGCCTGCAGCCACATGAACCCTTTTAGGGAAGATGGCTACACCTTC.

The V gene is TRBV7-9, the J gene TRBJ1-2, with a tentative D call TRBD1 (6 bases). V was pared by 3 bases and J by 8 bases, with 10 bases between. The CDR3 extends over 12 amino acids. Looked up from germline, CDR1 is SEHNR and CDR2 is FQNEAQ (reference sequence). CDR3: CASSLGTNGYTF. DNA of the CDR3: TGTGCCAGCAGCTTGGGGACAAACGGCTACACCTTC.